The following is a T cell receptor beta chain sequence with its context. V was trimmed by 3 bases and J by 1 base, leaving 7 bases between them. CDR3 size: 13 residues. Germline V gene sequence: CDR1 LNHDA, CDR2 SQIVND (reference sequence). Depths of 1 in 200,000 to 1 in 1 million T cells were the sequencing target. The repertoire was sequenced with immunoSEQ multiplex PCR; TCRdb's copy has only in-frame clones and lacks some. There are fewer than 300,000 clones in the sample; around 76% occur only once, and about 5.8% lies in the top ten. Cryopreserved PBMCs were the source of approximately 2 micrograms of genomic DNA, which went to TCR beta libraries. This record comes from a study of cytotoxic CD8 clonotypes in ibrutinib-treated CLL. Study details: Averaging across samples gave approximately 260,000 productive templates and roughly 87,000 productive rearrangements.

This TCR came from a human donor with chronic lymphocytic leukemia. The specimen was PBMCs, collected at disease progression, from a patient treated with ibrutinib. This chain uses TRBV19 with TRBJ2-7; D tentatively fits TRBD1 or TRBD2 (5 bases each). The CDR3 DNA sequence: TGTGCCAGTAGTATGTGGGGGTCCTACGAGCAGTACTTC. Translated: CASSMWGSYEQYF.